This TCR beta chain comes out of a study of CD8+CD57+ T cells in acquired aplastic anemia. CDR3 and TCR beta VDJ profiling relied on a genomic DNA template. TCRdb used MiXCR to reprocess the reads, holding one entry per CDR3 protein. The sample lists roughly 250,000 distinct CDR3 sequences, approximately 82% occurring once. As concerns this clonotype: At one of its ends the junction is not consistent with the germline gene, which may arise from a read error.

Patients sequenced had flow cytometry evidence of CD8+CD57+ cell expansion. The CDR3 has 13 residues. Germline CDR1 and CDR2: SGHTA and FQGNSA. The J gene is TRBJ2-3, the V gene TRBV7-2, with D possibly matching TRBD1 (6 bases). Sequencing was performed on sorted CD4+, CD8+, or CD8+CD57+ T cells (not recorded which) from PBMCs. The clonotype comes from a human donor with aplastic anemia. CDR3 in amino acids: CASSHGPDGTQFF. The CDR3 DNA reads as TGTGCCAGCAGCCACGGGCCAGACGGGACACAGTTTTTC.